A selection of T cell receptor beta chains follows, all from one sample in a study of cytomegalovirus exposure and HLA in healthy donors. Here immunoSEQ multiplex PCR was the method, and the copy in TCRdb shows in-frame clones only, minus some. This table lists approximately 30,000 clones. Sequencing was done on a sample of PBMCs. The source of these receptors is a woman aged 40 to 50 in good health and CMV-seropositive. The CDR3 runs from the conserved cysteine through the conserved F or W. The D gene is left open where the match is weak. The size field is filled for only some rows; it gives once, few, many or a size class.

D | J | V | size | DNA | CDR3
TRBD2 | TRBJ2-1 | TRBV9 | . | TGTGCCAGCAGCGTAGGTGGGGACTACTACAATGAGCAGTTCTTC | CASSVGGDYYNEQFF
. | TRBJ1-4 | TRBV19 | . | TGTGCCAGTCGAGACAGAGCAACTAATGAAAAACTGTTTTTT | CASRDRATNEKLFF
TRBD1 | TRBJ2-7 | TRBV30 | . | TGTGCCTACGACAGGGGGAACTACGAGCAGTACTTC | CAYDRGNYEQYF
. | TRBJ2-3 | TRBV20-1 | . | TGCAGTGCTAGAGAGAGAGATACGCAGTATTTT | CSARERDTQYF
TRBD1 | TRBJ1-2 | TRBV28 | . | TGTGCCAGCAGACTACTCGGGACAGGGGACGGCTACACCTTC | CASRLLGTGDGYTF
. | TRBJ2-5 | TRBV6-5 | . | TGTGCCAGCTACTCGGGAGAGACCCAGTACTTC | CASYSGETQYF
. | TRBJ1-5 | TRBV5-5 | . | TGTGCCAGCAGCTTGGATAGCTGGGTTAGTCAGCCCCAGCATTTT | CASSLDSWVSQPQHF
. | TRBJ1-1 | TRBV19 | . | TGTGCCAGTAGTATCCTGGGCGCTAACACTGAAGCTTTCTTT | CASSILGANTEAFF
TRBD2 | TRBJ2-7 | TRBV27 | . | TGTGCCAGCAGTTCCAAGCGGGAGCGCGACTACGAGCAGTACTTC | CASSSKRERDYEQYF
. | TRBJ2-7 | TRBV6-1 | . | TGTGCCAGCAGTGGCCCAGGGACCTACGAGCAGTACTTC | CASSGPGTYEQYF
. | TRBJ1-2 | TRBV27 | . | TGTGCCAGCAAACCCACAGGGCTCGATAACTATGGCTACACCTTC | CASKPTGLDNYGYTF
. | TRBJ1-4 | TRBV7-9 | . | TGTGCCAGCAGCTGGGGAGCTGAAAAACTGTTTTTT | CASSWGAEKLFF
. | TRBJ2-1 | TRBV29-1 | . | TGCAGCGTTGAAAAATGGGAGAACAATGAGCAGTTCTTC | CSVEKWENNEQFF
TRBD1 | TRBJ1-2 | TRBV7-2 | . | TGTGCCAGCAGTTCCTACCTGACAGGGAACTATGGCTACACCTTC | CASSSYLTGNYGYTF
TRBD2 | TRBJ2-1 | TRBV7-9 | . | TGTGCCAGCAGCGCCAGGGGGACTAGCGGGAGAGGCGCCTACAATGAGCAGTTCTTC | CASSARGTSGRGAYNEQFF
TRBD2 | TRBJ2-7 | TRBV27 | . | TGTGCCAGCAGTTTAGGCGGGAGGTCCTACGAGCAGTACTTC | CASSLGGRSYEQYF
. | TRBJ2-5 | TRBV7-2 | . | TGTGCCAGCAGCTTAGTCGACAGGTACCAAGAGACCCAGTACTTC | CASSLVDRYQETQYF
. | TRBJ2-7 | TRBV6-1 | . | TGTGCCAGCATGCGGGTAGCGGCAATCTACGAGCAGTACTTC | CASMRVAAIYEQYF
. | TRBJ1-2 | TRBV27 | . | TGTGCCAGCAGGGCTCCGGGTGCCTATGGCTACACCTTC | CASRAPGAYGYTF
TRBD1 | TRBJ1-6 | TRBV18 | . | TGTGCCAGCTCACACCAATCGACAGGGGAAAATTCACCCCTCCACTTT | CASSHQSTGENSPLHF
TRBD1 | TRBJ2-7 | TRBV9 | . | TGTGCCAGCAGCACGGGGACAGCCTACGAGCAGTACTTC | CASSTGTAYEQYF
TRBD2 | TRBJ2-7 | TRBV4-3 | medium-sized | TGCGCCAGCAGCCAAGATTGGCGGGGGACCTACGAGCAGTACTTC | CASSQDWRGTYEQYF
. | TRBJ1-1 | TRBV28 | . | TGTGCCAGCAGTCGCGGGGGCCTCCTGGTCGGTGAAGCTTTCTTT | CASSRGGLLVGEAFF
. | TRBJ2-1 | TRBV7-2 | . | TGTGCCAGCAGCTCAAGCGAACGGATTCACTTCTTC | CASSSSERIHFF
. | TRBJ1-4 | TRBV6-6 | . | TGTGCCAGCAGTTACTCGGGAGGAACTAATGAAAAACTGTTTTTT | CASSYSGGTNEKLFF
TRBD2 | TRBJ2-3 | TRBV11-3 | . | TGTGCCAGCAGCTGGAGCGGGGCCCGGGATACGCAGTATTTT | CASSWSGARDTQYF
TRBD2 | TRBJ2-7 | TRBV4-1 | . | TGCGCCAGCAGCAAGGTGGTCCAAGCGGGGCCCTACGAGCAGTACTTC | CASSKVVQAGPYEQYF
TRBD1 | TRBJ1-1 | TRBV19 | medium-sized | TGTGCCAGCAGGGACAGGATGAACACTGAAGCTTTCTTT | CASRDRMNTEAFF
. | TRBJ2-1 | TRBV30 | . | TGTGCTTGGTCGGCGGGAAGAGGGCATAATGAGCAGTTCTTC | CAWSAGRGHNEQFF
TRBD2 | TRBJ2-5 | TRBV4-1 | . | TGCGCCAGCAGCAAAGAGGTGGCTAGCGGCCAAGAGACCCAGTACTTC | CASSKEVASGQETQYF
TRBD1 | TRBJ1-1 | TRBV7-9 | . | TGTGCCAGCGGCCGGACAGGGGGAACTGAAGCTTTCTTT | CASGRTGGTEAFF